This T cell receptor beta chain appears in the sequencing data of a study of CD8 T cells in Susac syndrome. As for this clonotype: Its antigen is as yet unknown.

Relapsing-remitting disease, either stable or active, was present in the multiple sclerosis controls, who were treatment-naive patients. Bulk CD8+ and CD4+ cells came from magnetic negative isolation; CD8+ TEMRA by FACS. Germline CDR1 is SQVTM and CDR2 is ANQGSEA. The V end was cut by 3 bases, the J end by 7 bases, with 19 bases between. The CDR3 covers 15 residues. Roughly 0.45 to 1 ug RNA was reverse transcribed with random hexamers. The TCR beta CDR3 was amplified by immunoSEQ multiplex PCR across 54 Vbeta, 13 Jbeta. TCRdb reprocessed the immunoSEQ multiplex PCR reads with MiXCR, giving one entry per CDR3 protein. The repertoire consists of 250,000 or so distinct CDR3 sequences, with around 95% occurring once and the leading ten covering 0.065% to 0.075%. Notes on the study in general: An acknowledgment was made by the study that its TCR sequencing and HLA analysis involved relatively few individuals.

This sequence joins TRBV29-1 and TRBJ2-4; D gene unclear. Source material: CD4+ T cells from PBMCs. This sequence was found in a human donor with multiple sclerosis. CDR3 in DNA: TGCAGCGTTGAGGATACCGGGTCCCCACGGAACATTCAGTACTTC. Translating it yields CSVEDTGSPRNIQYF.